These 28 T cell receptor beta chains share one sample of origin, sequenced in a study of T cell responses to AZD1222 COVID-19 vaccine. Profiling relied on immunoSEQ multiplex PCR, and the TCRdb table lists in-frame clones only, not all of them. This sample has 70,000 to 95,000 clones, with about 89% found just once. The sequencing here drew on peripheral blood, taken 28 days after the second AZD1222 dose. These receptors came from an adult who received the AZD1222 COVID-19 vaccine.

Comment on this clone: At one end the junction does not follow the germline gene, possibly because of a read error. The CDR3 loop is CASGQDEARSPLHF. For the CDR3, the DNA is TGTGCCAGCGGCCAAGATGAGGCACGTTCACCCCTCCACTTT. This sequence joins TRBV3-1 (or the pseudogene TRBV3-2) and TRBJ1-6; D is unresolved. Germline V lookup: CDR1 LGHDT, CDR2 YNNKEL (reference sequence). The length of the CDR3 is 14 residues.

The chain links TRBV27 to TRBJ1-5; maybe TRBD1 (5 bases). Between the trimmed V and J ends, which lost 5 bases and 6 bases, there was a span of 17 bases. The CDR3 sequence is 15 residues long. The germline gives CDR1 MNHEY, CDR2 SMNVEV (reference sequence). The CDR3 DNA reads TGTGCCAGCAGTGCAAAGCCAGGGTTGGGTCAGCCCCAGCATTTT. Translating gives CASSAKPGLGQPQHF.

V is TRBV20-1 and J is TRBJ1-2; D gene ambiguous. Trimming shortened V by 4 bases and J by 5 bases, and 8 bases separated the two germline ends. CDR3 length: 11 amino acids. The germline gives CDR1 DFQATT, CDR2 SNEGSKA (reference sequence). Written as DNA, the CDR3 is TGCAGTGCTACGGACGGTTATGGCTACACCTTC. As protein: CSATDGYGYTF.

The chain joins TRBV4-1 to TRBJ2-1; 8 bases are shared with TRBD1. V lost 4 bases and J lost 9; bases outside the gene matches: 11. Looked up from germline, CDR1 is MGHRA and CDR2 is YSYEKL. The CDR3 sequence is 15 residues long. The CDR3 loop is CASSPGQGPPSEQFF. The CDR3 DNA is TGCGCCAGCAGCCCAGGACAGGGACCACCTAGTGAGCAGTTCTTC.

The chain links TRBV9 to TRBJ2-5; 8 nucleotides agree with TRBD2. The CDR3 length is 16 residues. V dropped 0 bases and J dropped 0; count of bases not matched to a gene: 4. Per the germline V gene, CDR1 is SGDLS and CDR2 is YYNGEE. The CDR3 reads CASSVVPAGDQETQYF. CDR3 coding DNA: TGTGCCAGCAGCGTAGTTCCAGCGGGGGACCAAGAGACCCAGTACTTC. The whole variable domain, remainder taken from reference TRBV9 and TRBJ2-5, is DSGVTQTPKHLITATGQRVTLRCSPRSGDLSVYWYQQSLDQGLQFLIQYYNGEERAKGNILERFSAQQFPDLHSELNLSSLELGDSALYFCASSVVPAGDQETQYFGPGTRLLVL.

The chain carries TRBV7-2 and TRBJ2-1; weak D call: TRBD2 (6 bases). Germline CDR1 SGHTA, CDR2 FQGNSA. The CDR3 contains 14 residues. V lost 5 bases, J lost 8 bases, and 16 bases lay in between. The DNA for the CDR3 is TGTGCCAGCAGCAGCTCAGCGGGTAGGGATGAGCAGTTCTTC. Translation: CASSSSAGRDEQFF.

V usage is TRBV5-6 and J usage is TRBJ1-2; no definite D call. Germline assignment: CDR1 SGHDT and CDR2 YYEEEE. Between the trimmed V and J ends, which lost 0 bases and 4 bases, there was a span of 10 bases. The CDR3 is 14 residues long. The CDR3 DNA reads TGTGCCAGCAGCTTGGCACGCTACTTCTATGGCTACACCTTC. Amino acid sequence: CASSLARYFYGYTF.

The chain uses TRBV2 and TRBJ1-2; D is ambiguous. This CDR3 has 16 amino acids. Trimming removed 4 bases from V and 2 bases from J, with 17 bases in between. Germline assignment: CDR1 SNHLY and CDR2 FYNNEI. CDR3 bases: TGTGCCAGCAGTGTGGCCGGACGGAGCAGCAACTATGGCTACACCTTC. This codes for CASSVAGRSSNYGYTF.

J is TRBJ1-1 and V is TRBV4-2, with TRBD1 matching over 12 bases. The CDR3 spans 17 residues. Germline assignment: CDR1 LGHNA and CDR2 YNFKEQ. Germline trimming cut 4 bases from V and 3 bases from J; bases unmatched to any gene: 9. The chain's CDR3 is CASSLGGQGAMYTEAFF. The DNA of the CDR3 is TGTGCCAGCAGCCTTGGGGGACAGGGGGCTATGTACACTGAAGCTTTCTTT.

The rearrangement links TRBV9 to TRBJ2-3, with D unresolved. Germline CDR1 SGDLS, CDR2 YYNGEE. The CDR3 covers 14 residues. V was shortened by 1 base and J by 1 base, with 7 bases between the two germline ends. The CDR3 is CASSVTKRTDTQYF. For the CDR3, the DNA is TGTGCCAGCAGCGTAACAAAGCGCACAGATACGCAGTATTTT. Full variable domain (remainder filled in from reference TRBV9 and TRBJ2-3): DSGVTQTPKHLITATGQRVTLRCSPRSGDLSVYWYQQSLDQGLQFLIQYYNGEERAKGNILERFSAQQFPDLHSELNLSSLELGDSALYFCASSVTKRTDTQYFGPGTRLTVL.

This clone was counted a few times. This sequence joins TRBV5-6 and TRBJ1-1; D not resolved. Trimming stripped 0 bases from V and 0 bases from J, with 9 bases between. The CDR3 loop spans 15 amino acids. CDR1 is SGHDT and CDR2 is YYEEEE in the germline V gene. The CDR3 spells CASSLELGLNTEAFF. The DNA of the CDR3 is TGTGCCAGCAGCTTGGAGTTAGGGCTGAACACTGAAGCTTTCTTT.

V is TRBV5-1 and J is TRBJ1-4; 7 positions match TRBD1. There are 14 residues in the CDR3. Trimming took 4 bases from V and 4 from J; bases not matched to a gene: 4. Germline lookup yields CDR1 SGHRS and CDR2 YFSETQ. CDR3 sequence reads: CASSVGQFNEKLFF. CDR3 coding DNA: TGCGCCAGCAGCGTGGGACAGTTTAATGAAAAACTGTTTTTT.

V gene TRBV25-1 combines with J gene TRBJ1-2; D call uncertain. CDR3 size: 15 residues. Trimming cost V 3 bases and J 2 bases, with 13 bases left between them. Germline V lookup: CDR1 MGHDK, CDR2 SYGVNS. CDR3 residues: CASSDPGRINYGYTF. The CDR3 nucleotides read TGTGCCAGCAGTGACCCCGGACGGATAAACTATGGCTACACCTTC.

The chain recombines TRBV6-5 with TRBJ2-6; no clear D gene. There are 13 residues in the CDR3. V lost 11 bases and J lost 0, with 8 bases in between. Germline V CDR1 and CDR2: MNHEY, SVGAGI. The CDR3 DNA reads TGTGCCGTGCAGGACTCTGGGGCCAACGTCCTGACTTTC. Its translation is CAVQDSGANVLTF.

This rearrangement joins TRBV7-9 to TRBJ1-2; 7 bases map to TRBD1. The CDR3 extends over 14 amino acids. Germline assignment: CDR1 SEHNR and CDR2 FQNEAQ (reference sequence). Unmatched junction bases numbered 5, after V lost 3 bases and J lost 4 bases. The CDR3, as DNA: TGTGCCAGCAGCTTTCAGGGGGGCGGCTATGGCTACACCTTC. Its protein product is CASSFQGGGYGYTF.

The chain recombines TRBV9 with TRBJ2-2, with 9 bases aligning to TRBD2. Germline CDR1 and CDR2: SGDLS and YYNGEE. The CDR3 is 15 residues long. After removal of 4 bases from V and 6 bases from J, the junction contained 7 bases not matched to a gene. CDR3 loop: CASSPRLAVAGELFF. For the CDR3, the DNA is TGTGCCAGCAGCCCAAGACTAGCGGTGGCCGGGGAGCTGTTTTTT.

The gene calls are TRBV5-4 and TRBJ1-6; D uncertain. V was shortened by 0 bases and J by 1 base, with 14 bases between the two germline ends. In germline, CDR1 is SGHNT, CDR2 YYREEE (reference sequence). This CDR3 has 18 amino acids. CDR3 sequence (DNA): TGTGCCAGCAGCTTGGCCGCGCCACGCAATTCCTATAATTCACCCCTCCACTTT. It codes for CASSLAAPRNSYNSPLHF.

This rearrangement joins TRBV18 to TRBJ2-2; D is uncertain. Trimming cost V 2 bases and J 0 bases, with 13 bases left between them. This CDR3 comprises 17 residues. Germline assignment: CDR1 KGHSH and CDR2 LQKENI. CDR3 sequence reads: CASSPAPGHANTGELFF. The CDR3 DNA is TGTGCCAGCTCACCAGCCCCGGGCCATGCGAACACCGGGGAGCTGTTTTTT.

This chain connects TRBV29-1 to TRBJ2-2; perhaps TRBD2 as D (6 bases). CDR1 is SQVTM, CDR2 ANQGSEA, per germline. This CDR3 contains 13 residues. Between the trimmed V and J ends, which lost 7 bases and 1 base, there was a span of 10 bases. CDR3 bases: TGCAGCGCCGGGACTTTGAACACCGGGGAGCTGTTTTTT. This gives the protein CSAGTLNTGELFF.

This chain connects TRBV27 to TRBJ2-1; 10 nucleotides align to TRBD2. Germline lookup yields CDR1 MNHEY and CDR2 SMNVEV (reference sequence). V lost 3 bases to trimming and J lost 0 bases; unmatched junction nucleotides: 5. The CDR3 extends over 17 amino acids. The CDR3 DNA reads TGTGCCAGCAGTTTGGCAGCGGGGGGGCTCTCCTACAATGAGCAGTTCTTC. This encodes CASSLAAGGLSYNEQFF.

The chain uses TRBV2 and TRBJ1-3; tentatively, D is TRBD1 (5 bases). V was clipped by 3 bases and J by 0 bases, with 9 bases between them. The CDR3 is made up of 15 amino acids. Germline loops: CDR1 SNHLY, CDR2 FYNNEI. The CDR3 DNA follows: TGTGCCAGCAGTGAGGCAGGGCGCTCTGGAAACACCATATATTTT. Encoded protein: CASSEAGRSGNTIYF.

CDR3 sequence reads: CASSGQGAVSGELFF. CDR3 bases: TGTGCCAGCAGTGGACAGGGGGCAGTATCCGGGGAGCTGTTTTTT. The chain joins TRBV2 to TRBJ2-2; 10 bases are shared with TRBD1. V trimming: 4 bases; J trimming: 6 bases; junction bases outside the gene matches: 5. Germline CDR1 SNHLY, CDR2 FYNNEI. The CDR3 sequence is 15 residues long.

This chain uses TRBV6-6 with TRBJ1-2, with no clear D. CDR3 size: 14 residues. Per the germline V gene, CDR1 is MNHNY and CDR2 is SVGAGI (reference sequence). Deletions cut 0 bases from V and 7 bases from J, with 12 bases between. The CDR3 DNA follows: TGTGCCAGCAGTTACTCCGGGAGAAGGTCTGGCTACACCTTC. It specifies CASSYSGRRSGYTF.

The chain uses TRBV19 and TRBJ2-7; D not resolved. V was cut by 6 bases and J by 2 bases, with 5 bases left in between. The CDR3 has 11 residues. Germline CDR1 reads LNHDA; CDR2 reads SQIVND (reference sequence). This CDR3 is CASSDTYEQYF. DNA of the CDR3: TGTGCCAGTAGCGACACCTACGAGCAGTACTTC.

This CDR3 is CASSHRTRATGELFF. The CDR3 DNA follows: TGTGCCAGCAGCCACCGGACTAGGGCAACCGGGGAGCTGTTTTTT. This chain uses TRBV7-9 with TRBJ2-2, with TRBD2 matching 7 bases. Germline V gives CDR1 SEHNR, CDR2 FQNEAQ (reference sequence). This CDR3 region has 15 residues. V shed 5 bases, J shed 5 bases, and the junction held 8 bases outside the gene matches.

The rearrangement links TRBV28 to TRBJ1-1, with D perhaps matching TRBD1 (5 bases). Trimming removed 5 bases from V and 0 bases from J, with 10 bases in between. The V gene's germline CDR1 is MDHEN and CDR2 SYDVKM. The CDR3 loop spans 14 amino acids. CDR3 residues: CASSDQGVNTEAFF. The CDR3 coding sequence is TGTGCCAGCAGTGATCAGGGTGTGAACACTGAAGCTTTCTTT.

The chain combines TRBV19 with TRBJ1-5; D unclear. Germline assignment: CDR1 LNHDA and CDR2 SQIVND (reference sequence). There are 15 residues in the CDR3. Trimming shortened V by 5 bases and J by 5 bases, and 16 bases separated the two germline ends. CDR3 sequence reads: CASSENWGGDQPQHF. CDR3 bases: TGTGCCAGTAGTGAAAATTGGGGTGGGGATCAGCCCCAGCATTTT.

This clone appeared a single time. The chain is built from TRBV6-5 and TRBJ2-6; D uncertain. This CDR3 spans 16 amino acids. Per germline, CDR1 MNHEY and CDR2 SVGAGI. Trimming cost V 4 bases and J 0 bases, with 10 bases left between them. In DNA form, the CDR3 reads TGTGCCAGCAGTTTTGGACGGAACTCTGGGGCCAACGTCCTGACTTTC. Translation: CASSFGRNSGANVLTF.